The T cell receptor beta chain described here comes from a study of cytomegalovirus exposure and HLA in healthy donors. Study background: Early on, a data release was issued that held 80 million or so unique TCRs from HLA-typed donors. General study results and limits: An analysis that was carried out later associated 15,000 to 20,000 TCR beta sequences with HLA alleles at 0.05 false discovery rate. Trimming of TCR beta V- and J-genes showed a link, identified in a later analysis, to a missense DCLRE1C variant. In an earlier analysis, about 87% or about 30%: the productive usage of most TCR beta V segments.

The study ran its PCR with 60 Vbeta and 13 Jbeta primers. Here immunoSEQ multiplex PCR was the method, and the copy in TCRdb shows in-frame clones only, minus some. Altogether 100,000 to 120,000 clones are present, around 68% being singletons, with the ten largest covering more than 3.5%. This clone was found once. What it recognizes is unknown. This CDR3 has 13 residues. The germline V gene encodes CDR1 MNHNY and CDR2 SVGAGI (reference sequence). Trimming cost V 6 bases and J 4 bases, with 12 bases left between them. Sequenced input: PBMCs. This TCR derives from a woman aged 40 to 50 in good health and CMV-seropositive. The chain employs TRBV6-6 and TRBJ1-1; TRBD1 is a possible D gene (5 bases). CDR3 nucleotides: TGTGCCAGCAGCCCATGGGGCCCCACTGAAGCTTTCTTT. This sequence encodes CASSPWGPTEAFF.